The 24 T cell receptor beta chains below were found in one sample sequenced in a study of blood T cells in healthy people across ages. PCR was performed a second time for about 7 to 11 cycles using a sample-barcoded 5' primer and a J-beta primer mix. TCRdb re-analysed the 5' RACE reads in MiXCR, keeping a single row per CDR3 protein. Of fewer than 2,000,000 distinct CDR3 sequences listed, about 35% were seen once; the top ten hold around 10%. The source material was blood. The receptors were gathered from a woman younger than 45 in good health.

This clonotype showed up just once. A much bigger clone sits one base away, suggesting this may be a read error. V gene TRBV10-3 combines with J gene TRBJ2-1; 12 nucleotides match TRBD2. CDR3 length: 16 amino acids. Germline loops: CDR1 ENHRY, CDR2 SYGVKD. CDR3 nucleotide sequence: TGTGCCGTCAGTGGAGCCCTAGCGGGGGGGCCCCATGAGCAGTTCTTC. Protein product: CAVSGALAGGPHEQFF.

This clonotype has a handful of counts. The chain employs TRBV27 and TRBJ2-7, with D perhaps matching TRBD2 (6 bases). This CDR3 region has 15 residues. V was pared by 5 bases and J by 1 base, with 15 bases between. CDR1 and CDR2 from the germline V gene are MNHEY and SMNVEV (reference sequence). The DNA for the CDR3 is TGTGCCAGCAGTATCTTAGCGGAGGGGTCCTACGAGCAGTACTTC. This gives the protein CASSILAEGSYEQYF.

This clonotype was recorded at least ten times. The V gene is TRBV6-2 or TRBV6-3, the J gene TRBJ2-7; 13 bases match TRBD2. V gave up 4 bases and J gave up 2 bases; unmatched junction bases: 5. Germline loops: CDR1 MNHEY, CDR2 SVGEGT. CDR3 length: 16 amino acids. The CDR3 region has the DNA TGTGCCAGCAGTTGGGGGACTAGCGGGGATCCCTACGAGCAGTACTTC. Its protein is CASSWGTSGDPYEQYF.

This clonotype was seen only a few times. The junction departs from germline at one end; a sequencing error may be responsible. The gene calls are TRBV12-3 or TRBV12-4 and TRBJ2-6; 8 positions agree with TRBD1. The CDR3 spans 19 residues. This CDR3 is CASSHSTGGPFPGANVPTF. The CDR3 DNA reads TGTGCCAGCAGTCACTCAACAGGGGGTCCGTTCCCTGGGGCCAACGTCCCGACTTTC.

This chain connects TRBV9 to TRBJ2-3; D perhaps matches TRBD2 (5 bases). Trimming stripped 1 base from V and 3 bases from J, with 12 bases between. The germline V gene encodes CDR1 SGDLS and CDR2 YYNGEE. The CDR3 totals 15 residues. CDR3 coding DNA: TGTGCCAGCAGCGTATCCCGACGCGGGACAGATACGCAGTATTTT. This codes for CASSVSRRGTDTQYF. The variable domain in full, with the rest retrieved from reference TRBV9 and TRBJ2-3, is DSGVTQTPKHLITATGQRVTLRCSPRSGDLSVYWYQQSLDQGLQFLIQYYNGEERAKGNILERFSAQQFPDLHSELNLSSLELGDSALYFCASSVSRRGTDTQYFGPGTRLTVL.

J is TRBJ2-1 and V is TRBV5-1; D is possibly TRBD1 or TRBD2 (5 bases each). The length of the CDR3 is 12 residues. Germline V gene lookup returns CDR1 SGHRS and CDR2 YFSETQ. Trimming stripped 3 bases from V and 8 bases from J, with 9 bases between. The CDR3 DNA sequence: TGCGCCAGCAGCTCTGGGGGACATGAGCAGTTCTTC. Residues: CASSSGGHEQFF.

This chain links TRBV6-1 with TRBJ2-7, with TRBD1 identical over 8 bases. Trimming cost V 5 bases and J 2 bases; bases outside gene matches: 8. The CDR3 contains 15 residues. The germline gives CDR1 MNHNS, CDR2 SASEGT. In DNA, the CDR3 is TGTGCCAGCAGTAAGTTCCCACAGGGGGCCTACGAGCAGTACTTC. Its protein product is CASSKFPQGAYEQYF.

This clonotype was counted ten times or more. This chain connects TRBV20-1 to TRBJ2-7; D not certain. The CDR3 contains 15 residues. The V gene's germline CDR1 is DFQATT and CDR2 SNEGSKA (reference sequence). V dropped 4 bases and J dropped 1 base, with 17 bases sitting between them. The CDR3 DNA reads TGCAGTGCTACTGGGTCACTTGGGATTTCCTACGAGCAGTACTTC. Residues: CSATGSLGISYEQYF.

This sequence joins TRBV9 and TRBJ2-3; TRBD2 agrees at 10 bases. The germline V gene encodes CDR1 SGDLS and CDR2 YYNGEE. V shed 0 bases and J 12 bases; nucleotides not matched to a gene: 10. The CDR3 is 15 residues long. The CDR3 sequence: CASSVEPLAGVPQYF. CDR3 nucleotides: TGTGCCAGCAGCGTAGAACCCCTAGCGGGAGTCCCCCAGTATTTT.

The CDR3 DNA is TGTGCCAGCAGTTTACCGAGGGTGGGAGAGACCCAGTACTTC. Encoded protein: CASSLPRVGETQYF. The rearrangement joins TRBV12-3 or TRBV12-4 to TRBJ2-5, with D perhaps TRBD2 (5 bases). The CDR3 is 14 amino acids. Trimming cost V 2 bases and J 4 bases, with 11 bases left between them.

This clonotype was observed a handful of times. The rearrangement links TRBV7-9 to TRBJ1-1; TRBD1 matches 8 bases. The CDR3 sequence is 12 residues long. CDR1 is SEHNR and CDR2 is FQNEAQ in the germline V gene (reference sequence). Unmatched junction bases numbered 3, after V lost 5 bases and J lost 7 bases. CDR3 nucleotides: TGTGCCAGCAGCCGGACAGGGTTTGAAGCTTTCTTT. Protein product: CASSRTGFEAFF.

The chain employs TRBV20-1 and TRBJ1-1; D may be TRBD1 (6 bases). Germline V gene sequence: CDR1 DFQATT, CDR2 SNEGSKA (reference sequence). This CDR3 is built from 14 residues. Trimming stripped 5 bases from V and 4 bases from J, with 17 bases between. The CDR3: CSAAPGGLGTEAFF. The CDR3 DNA sequence: TGCAGTGCTGCACCGGGGGGGCTTGGCACTGAAGCTTTCTTT.

This clonotype occurred a few times. This chain uses TRBV20-1 with TRBJ2-7; D remains unclear. V lost 3 bases and J lost 1, with 13 bases in between. The CDR3 runs to 14 residues. Per the germline V gene, CDR1 is DFQATT and CDR2 is SNEGSKA (reference sequence). The CDR3 loop reads CSARRPAGSYEQYF. The DNA for the CDR3 is TGCAGTGCTAGGCGGCCTGCTGGGTCCTACGAGCAGTACTTC.

V gene TRBV20-1 combines with J gene TRBJ1-1; D unresolved. Germline V gene sequence: CDR1 DFQATT, CDR2 SNEGSKA (reference sequence). CDR3 length equals 8 residues. The CDR3 nucleotides read TGCAGAGACACTGAAGCTTTCTTT. Its translation: CRDTEAFF.

This clonotype was seen a few times. J is TRBJ2-5 and V is TRBV5-8; 11 nucleotides line up with TRBD2. The length of the CDR3 is 18 residues. Germline assignment: CDR1 SGHTS and CDR2 YDEGEE. Germline trimming cut 4 bases from V and 1 base from J; bases unmatched to any gene: 12. The CDR3 here is CASSHLVAGGLRQETQYF. CDR3 DNA sequence: TGTGCCAGCAGCCACCTAGTAGCGGGGGGGCTTCGCCAAGAGACCCAGTACTTC.

This clonotype came up a few times. Being one base from a much bigger clone, this may be a read error. The chain couples TRBV29-1 to TRBJ2-7; the D gene is possibly TRBD2 (6 bases). Per the germline V gene, CDR1 is SQVTM and CDR2 is ANQGSEA. The CDR3 is 12 residues long. The CDR3 reads CSVSEGYYGQYF. CDR3 sequence (DNA): TGCAGCGTCTCGGAGGGGTATTACGGGCAGTACTTC.

Concerning this clonotype itself: One end of the junction varies from germline; a read error may be responsible. V and J are TRBV28 and TRBJ2-1; weak D call: TRBD1 (6 bases). CDR3 length: 15 amino acids. The germline CDR1 and CDR2 sequences are MDHEN and SYDVKM. CDR3 residues: CAGSLPGDLYNEQFF. CDR3 DNA sequence: TGTGCCGGCAGTTTACCAGGGGACCTTTACAATGAGCAGTTCTTC.

This clonotype has only a few counts. This sequence joins TRBV20-1 and TRBJ1-4; no firm D call. The germline V gene has CDR1 DFQATT and CDR2 SNEGSKA (reference sequence). Deletions cut 0 bases from V and 5 bases from J, with 10 bases between. The CDR3 runs 14 residues. The CDR3 is CSAREGGRNEKLFF. DNA for the CDR3: TGCAGTGCTAGAGAGGGTGGGAGGAATGAAAAACTGTTTTTT.

CDR3 nucleotide sequence: TGTGCCAGCAGCCAGTCTCTACTAGCGGGACTCAGGGATGAGCAGTTCTTC. It translates to CASSQSLLAGLRDEQFF. The chain couples TRBV4-2 to TRBJ2-1, with 10 positions matching TRBD2. In germline, CDR1 is LGHNA, CDR2 YNFKEQ. Trimming at V came to 3 bases and at J to 8 bases, leaving 13 bases not matched to a gene. This CDR3 comprises 17 residues.

This chain joins TRBV5-1 and TRBJ2-5; 10 bases map to TRBD1. The CDR3 contains 15 residues. Per the germline V gene, CDR1 is SGHRS and CDR2 is YFSETQ. With V trimmed by 3 bases and J by 4 bases, 6 bases remained unmatched. DNA for the CDR3: TGCGCCAGCAGCTCGGGACAGGGGATTCTAGAGACCCAGTACTTC. It encodes CASSSGQGILETQYF.

With respect to this clonotype: A read error may produce the germline difference seen at one junction end. V usage is TRBV5-1 and J usage is TRBJ2-7, with 8 nucleotides matching TRBD1. CDR3 length: 15 amino acids. Germline-derived CDR1 and CDR2 are SGHRS and YFSETQ. The CDR3 loop reads CANSLGDRRTYEQYF. CDR3 coding DNA: TGCGCCAACAGCTTAGGGGACAGGCGAACCTACGAGCAGTACTTC.

This clonotype has a handful of counts. The gene calls are TRBV20-1 and TRBJ1-1, with D hard to call. CDR1 and CDR2 from the germline V gene are DFQATT and SNEGSKA (reference sequence). This CDR3 has 13 amino acids. Trimming removed 3 bases at V and 5 bases at J, with 13 bases between. The CDR3: CSASEGAWTEAFF. The CDR3 DNA reads TGCAGTGCTAGCGAGGGCGCTTGGACTGAAGCTTTCTTT.

This clonotype was observed a few times. The chain uses TRBV3-1 and TRBJ2-5; weak D call: TRBD1 (6 bases). This CDR3 has 13 amino acids. The V and J ends lost 1 base and 11 bases respectively, with 14 bases between them. Germline CDR1 LGHDT, CDR2 YNNKEL (reference sequence). The CDR3 is CASSQVGKGEQYF. Written as DNA, the CDR3 is TGTGCCAGCAGCCAAGTGGGGAAGGGGGAGCAGTACTTC.

This clonotype showed up many times. The chain has TRBV20-1 and TRBJ2-7; D possibly corresponds to TRBD2 (6 bases). CDR1 DFQATT and CDR2 SNEGSKA come from the germline V gene (reference sequence). V shed 6 bases and J shed 3 bases, with 12 bases lying between them. The CDR3 consists of 12 residues. CDR3 sequence: CSAGTGGYEQYF. In DNA form, the CDR3 reads TGCAGTGCGGGGACCGGGGGCTACGAGCAGTACTTC.